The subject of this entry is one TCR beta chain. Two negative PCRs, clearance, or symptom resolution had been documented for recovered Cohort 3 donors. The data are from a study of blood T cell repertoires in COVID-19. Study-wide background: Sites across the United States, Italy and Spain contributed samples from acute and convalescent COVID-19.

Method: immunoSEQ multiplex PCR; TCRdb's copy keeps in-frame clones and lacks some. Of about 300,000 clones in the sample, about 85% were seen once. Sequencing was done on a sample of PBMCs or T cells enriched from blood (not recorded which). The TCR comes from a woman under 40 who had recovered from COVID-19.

The CDR3 bases are TGTGCCAGCAGCGTCAGGGCAGACGCCTACGAGCAGTACTTC. It translates to CASSVRADAYEQYF. The chain is built from TRBV9 and TRBJ2-7, with D possibly TRBD1 on 5 matching bases. Germline-derived CDR1 and CDR2 are SGDLS and YYNGEE. This CDR3 is built from 14 residues. V dropped 2 bases and J dropped 2 bases, with 11 bases sitting between them.